The 6 T cell receptor beta chains presented below share a single source sample, sequenced in a study of blood T cell repertoires in COVID-19. Sequenced by immunoSEQ multiplex PCR; TCRdb stores in-frame clones only, minus some. This table holds tens of thousands of clones, around 89% found once. Sequenced input: peripheral blood. The receptors were sampled from a man over 45 with acute or convalescent COVID-19.

This clone was seen just once. The chain recombines TRBV29-1 with TRBJ1-2; D is ambiguous. The V gene's germline CDR1 is SQVTM and CDR2 ANQGSEA. This CDR3 contains 14 residues. Between the trimmed V and J ends, which lost 6 bases and 0 bases, there was a span of 14 bases. CDR3 sequence: CSVRSPDSNYGYTF. For the CDR3, the DNA is TGCAGCGTCCGGAGCCCTGACTCTAACTATGGCTACACCTTC.

Details on this clone: A junction boundary mismatches the germline segment, possibly from a read error. V gene TRBV18 combines with J gene TRBJ2-7, with 7 bases identical to TRBD2. CDR1 and CDR2 from the germline V gene are KGHSH and LQKENI. This CDR3 region has 13 residues. The DNA of the CDR3 is TGTGCCAGCACACCCGGGGGGACTGAAGAGCAGTACTTC. This gives the protein CASTPGGTEEQYF. Full variable domain (outside the CDR3, taken from reference TRBV18 and TRBJ2-7): NAGVMQNPRHLVRRRGQEARLRCSPMKGHSHVYWYRQLPEEGLKFMVYLQKENIIDESGMPKERFSAEFPKEGPSILRIQQVVRGDSAAYFCASTPGGTEEQYFGPGTRLTVT.

This chain connects TRBV15 to TRBJ2-3, with 9 nucleotides matching TRBD1. Germline-derived CDR1 and CDR2 are LNHNV and YYDKDF (reference sequence). V was pared by 5 bases and J by 6 bases, with 12 bases of the junction left unmatched. This CDR3 region has 16 residues. This chain's CDR3 is CATSSRPGQGLDTQYF. Written as DNA, the CDR3 is TGTGCCACCAGCTCCCGGCCGGGACAGGGCCTGGATACGCAGTATTTT.

In its sample, this clone was seen a few times. CDR3 bases: TGTGCCAGCGAGAGCGGCGAGACCCAGTACTTC. Protein sequence: CASESGETQYF. The rearrangement joins TRBV18 to TRBJ2-5; D might be TRBD2 (5 bases). Trimming stripped 8 bases from V and 5 bases from J, with 9 bases between. Looked up from germline, CDR1 is KGHSH and CDR2 is LQKENI. The CDR3 length is 11 residues.

This sequence joins TRBV18 and TRBJ1-1, with 8 nucleotides matching TRBD1. Germline V gene data show CDR1 as KGHSH and CDR2 as LQKENI. J lost 5 bases, V lost 4 bases, and 3 bases had no gene match. CDR3 length: 13 residues. The DNA for the CDR3 is TGTGCCAGCTCACTGGGACAGGAGACTGAAGCTTTCTTT. It is translated as CASSLGQETEAFF. The entire variable domain, with the rest obtained from reference TRBV18 and TRBJ1-1, is as follows: NAGVMQNPRHLVRRRGQEARLRCSPMKGHSHVYWYRQLPEEGLKFMVYLQKENIIDESGMPKERFSAEFPKEGPSILRIQQVVRGDSAAYFCASSLGQETEAFFGQGTRLTVV.

The rearrangement joins TRBV18 to TRBJ2-1, with no clear D. V dropped 2 bases and J dropped 14 bases, with 19 bases sitting between them. Germline V gene lookup returns CDR1 KGHSH and CDR2 LQKENI. The CDR3 has 14 amino acids. The CDR3 is CASSPGLTTLFEFF. In nucleotides, the CDR3 is TGTGCCAGCTCACCAGGTTTAACTACCCTTTTTGAGTTCTTC.